The 3 T cell receptor beta chains in this list originate from one sample, sequenced in a study of cytomegalovirus exposure and HLA in healthy donors. PCR amplification relied on 60 Vbeta primers (plus 13 Jbeta primers). Sequenced by immunoSEQ multiplex PCR; TCRdb stores in-frame clones only, minus some. The profile shows nearly 200,000 clones, 82% of them singletons. The sample comprised PBMCs. Source of these receptors: a woman in her forties or fifties in good health and CMV-seropositive.

V gene TRBV28 combines with J gene TRBJ1-5; 8 bases map to TRBD1. Losses at the gene ends were 7 bases for V and 4 bases for J; bases not matched to a gene: 9. The germline gives CDR1 MDHEN, CDR2 SYDVKM. The CDR3 is made up of 15 amino acids. CDR3 DNA sequence: TGTGCCAGCATCATGGACAGGGAGAGGAATCAGCCCCAGCATTTT. As protein: CASIMDRERNQPQHF.

The V and J genes are TRBV4-1 and TRBJ1-6; D gene ambiguous. The germline V and J ends were trimmed by 1 base and 9 bases, with 4 bases remaining between them. The CDR3 covers 12 residues. Germline CDR1 reads MGHRA; CDR2 reads YSYEKL. CDR3 protein: CASSQGLSPLHF. In DNA form, the CDR3 reads TGCGCCAGCAGCCAAGGTCTTTCACCCCTCCACTTT.

This rearrangement joins TRBV6-1 to TRBJ2-1, with 11 bases matching TRBD2. The CDR3 runs 14 residues. Germline trimming cut 8 bases from V and 4 bases from J; bases unmatched to any gene: 4. Looked up from germline, CDR1 is MNHNS and CDR2 is SASEGT. The CDR3 spells CASDLAGGYNEQFF. The CDR3 DNA sequence: TGTGCCAGCGACCTAGCGGGAGGTTACAATGAGCAGTTCTTC.